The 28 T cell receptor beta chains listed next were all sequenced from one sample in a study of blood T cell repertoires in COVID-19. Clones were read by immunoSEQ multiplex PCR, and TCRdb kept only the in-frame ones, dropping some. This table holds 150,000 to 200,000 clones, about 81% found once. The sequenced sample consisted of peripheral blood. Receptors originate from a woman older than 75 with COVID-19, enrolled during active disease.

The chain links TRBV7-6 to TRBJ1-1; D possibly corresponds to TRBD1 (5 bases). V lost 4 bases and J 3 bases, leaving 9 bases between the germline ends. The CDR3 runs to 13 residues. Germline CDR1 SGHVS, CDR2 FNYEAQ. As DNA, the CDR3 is TGTGCCAGCAGCTCTTCAGGGTACACTGAAGCTTTCTTT. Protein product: CASSSSGYTEAFF.

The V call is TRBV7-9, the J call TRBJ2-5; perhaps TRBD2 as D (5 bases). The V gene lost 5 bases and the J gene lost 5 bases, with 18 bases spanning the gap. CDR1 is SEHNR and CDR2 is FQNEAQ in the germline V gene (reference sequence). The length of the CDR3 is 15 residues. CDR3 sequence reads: CASSTRGRARETQYF. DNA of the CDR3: TGTGCCAGCAGCACCCGTGGGCGGGCTCGGGAGACCCAGTACTTC.

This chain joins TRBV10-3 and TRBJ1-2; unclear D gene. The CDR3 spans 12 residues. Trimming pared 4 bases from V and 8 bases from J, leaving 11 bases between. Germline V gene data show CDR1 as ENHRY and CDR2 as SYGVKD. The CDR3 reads CAISAVGEGYTF. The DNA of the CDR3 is TGTGCCATCAGTGCTGTCGGGGAAGGCTACACCTTC.

CDR3: CATSSRLAGVDEQFF. DNA for the CDR3: TGTGCCACCAGCAGTCGACTAGCGGGAGTCGATGAGCAGTTCTTC. The V call is TRBV15, the J call TRBJ2-1; TRBD2 matches 12 bases. The V segment lost 3 bases and the J segment 8 bases; nucleotides outside the gene matches: 5. The CDR3 covers 15 residues. Germline CDR1 LNHNV, CDR2 YYDKDF (reference sequence). Full variable domain (missing parts from reference TRBV15 and TRBJ2-1): DAMVIQNPRYQVTQFGKPVTLSCSQTLNHNVMYWYQQKSSQAPKLLFHYYDKDFNNEADTPDNFQSRRPNTSFCFLDIRSPGLGDTAMYLCATSSRLAGVDEQFFGPGTRLTVL.

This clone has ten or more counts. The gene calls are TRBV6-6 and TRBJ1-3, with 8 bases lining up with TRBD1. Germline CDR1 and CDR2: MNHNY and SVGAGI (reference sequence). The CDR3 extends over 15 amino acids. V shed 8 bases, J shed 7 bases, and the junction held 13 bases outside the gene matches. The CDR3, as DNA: TGTGCCAGCTTGGGGTTGGACAGGGACGGGAACACCATATATTTT. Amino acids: CASLGLDRDGNTIYF.

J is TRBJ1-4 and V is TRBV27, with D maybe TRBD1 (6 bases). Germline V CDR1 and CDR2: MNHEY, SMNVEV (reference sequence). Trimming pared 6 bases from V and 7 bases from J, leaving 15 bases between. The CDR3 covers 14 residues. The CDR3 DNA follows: TGTGCCAGCAGGGCAGGGGTGGCGGTTGAAAAACTGTTTTTT. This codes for CASRAGVAVEKLFF.

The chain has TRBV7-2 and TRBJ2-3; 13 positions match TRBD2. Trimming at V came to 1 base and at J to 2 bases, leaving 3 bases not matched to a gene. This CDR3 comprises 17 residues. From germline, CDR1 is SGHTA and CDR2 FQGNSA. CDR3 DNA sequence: TGTGCCAGCAGCTTAGGACTAGCGGGGGGTCCCACAGATACGCAGTATTTT. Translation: CASSLGLAGGPTDTQYF.

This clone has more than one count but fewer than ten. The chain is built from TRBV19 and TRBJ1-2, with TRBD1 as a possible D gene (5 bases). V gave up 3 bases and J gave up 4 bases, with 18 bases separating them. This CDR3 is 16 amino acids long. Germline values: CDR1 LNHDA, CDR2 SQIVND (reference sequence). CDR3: CASSMLAQGGSYGYTF. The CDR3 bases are TGTGCCAGTAGTATGTTGGCTCAGGGAGGGTCCTATGGCTACACCTTC.

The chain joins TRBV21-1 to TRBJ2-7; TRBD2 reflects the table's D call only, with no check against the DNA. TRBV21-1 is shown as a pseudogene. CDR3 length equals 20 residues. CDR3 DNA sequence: TGTGCCAGCAGCAAATTAGCGGTGGGGGGGGAAGCTGGCGTTTCCTACGAGCAGTACTTC. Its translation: CASSKLAVGGEAGVSYEQYF.

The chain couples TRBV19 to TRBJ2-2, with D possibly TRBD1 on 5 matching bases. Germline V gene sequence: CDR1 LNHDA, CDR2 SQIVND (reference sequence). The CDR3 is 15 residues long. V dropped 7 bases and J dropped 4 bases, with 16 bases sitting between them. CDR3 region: CASIRLDKPTGELFF. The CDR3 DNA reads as TGTGCCAGTATCCGTCTGGACAAACCCACCGGGGAGCTGTTTTTT. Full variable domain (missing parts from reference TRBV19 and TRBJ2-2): DGGITQSPKYLFRKEGQNVTLSCEQNLNHDAMYWYRQDPGQGLRLIYYSQIVNDFQKGDIAEGYSVSREKKESFPLTVTSAQKNPTAFYLCASIRLDKPTGELFFGEGSRLTVL.

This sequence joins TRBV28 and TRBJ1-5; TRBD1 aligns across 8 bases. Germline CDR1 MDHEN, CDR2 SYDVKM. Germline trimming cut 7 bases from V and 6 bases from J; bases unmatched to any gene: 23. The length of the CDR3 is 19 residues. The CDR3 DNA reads TGTGCCAGCACCACATTTTGGGGTGACCCGGACAGGGTGATTCAGCCCCAGCATTTT. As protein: CASTTFWGDPDRVIQPQHF.

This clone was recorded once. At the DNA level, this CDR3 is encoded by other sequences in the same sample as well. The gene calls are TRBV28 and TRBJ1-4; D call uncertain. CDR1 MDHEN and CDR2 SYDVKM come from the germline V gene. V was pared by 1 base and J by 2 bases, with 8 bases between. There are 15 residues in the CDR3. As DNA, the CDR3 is TGTGCCAGCAGTTTATCGACGGGGACTAATGAAAAACTGTTTTTT. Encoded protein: CASSLSTGTNEKLFF.

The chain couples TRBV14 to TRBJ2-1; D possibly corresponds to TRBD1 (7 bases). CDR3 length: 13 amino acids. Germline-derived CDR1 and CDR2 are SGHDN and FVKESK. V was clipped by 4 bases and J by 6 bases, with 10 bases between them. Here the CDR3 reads CASSRGTANEQFF. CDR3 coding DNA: TGTGCCAGCAGCCGCGGGACAGCCAATGAGCAGTTCTTC. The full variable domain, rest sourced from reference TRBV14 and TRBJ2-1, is EAGVTQFPSHSVIEKGQTVTLRCDPISGHDNLYWYRRVMGKEIKFLLHFVKESKQDESGMPNNRFLAERTGGTYSTLKVQPAELEDSGVYFCASSRGTANEQFFGPGTRLTVL.

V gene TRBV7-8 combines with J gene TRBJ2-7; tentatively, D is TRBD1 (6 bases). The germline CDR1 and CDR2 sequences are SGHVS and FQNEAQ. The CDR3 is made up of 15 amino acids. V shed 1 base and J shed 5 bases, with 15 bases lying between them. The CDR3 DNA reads TGTGCCAGCAGCTTAGTCACAGGGCCATCGGACGAGCAGTACTTC. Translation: CASSLVTGPSDEQYF.

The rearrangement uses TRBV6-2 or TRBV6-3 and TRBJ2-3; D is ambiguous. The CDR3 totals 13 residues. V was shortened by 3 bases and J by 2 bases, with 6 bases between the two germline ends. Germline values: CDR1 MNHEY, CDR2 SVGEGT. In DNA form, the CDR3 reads TGTGCCAGCAGTTATACTCTCACAGATACGCAGTATTTT. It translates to CASSYTLTDTQYF.

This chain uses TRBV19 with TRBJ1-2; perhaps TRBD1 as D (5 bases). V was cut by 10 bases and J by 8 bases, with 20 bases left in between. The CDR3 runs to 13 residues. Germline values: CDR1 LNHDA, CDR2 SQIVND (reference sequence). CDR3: CAIHGGVIRGYTF. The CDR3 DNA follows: TGTGCCATTCACGGGGGGGTGATCAGGGGCTACACCTTC. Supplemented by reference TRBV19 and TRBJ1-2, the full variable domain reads DGGITQSPKYLFRKEGQNVTLSCEQNLNHDAMYWYRQDPGQGLRLIYYSQIVNDFQKGDIAEGYSVSREKKESFPLTVTSAQKNPTAFYLCAIHGGVIRGYTFGSGTRLTVV.

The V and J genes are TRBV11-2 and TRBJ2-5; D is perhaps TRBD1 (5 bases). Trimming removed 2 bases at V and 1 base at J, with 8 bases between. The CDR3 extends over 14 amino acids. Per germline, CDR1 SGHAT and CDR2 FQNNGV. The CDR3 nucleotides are TGTGCCAGCAGCTTAAATCAGGGCCAAGAGACCCAGTACTTC. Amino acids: CASSLNQGQETQYF. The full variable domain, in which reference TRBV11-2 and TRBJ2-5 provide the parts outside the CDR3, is EAGVAQSPRYKIIEKRQSVAFWCNPISGHATLYWYQQILGQGPKLLIQFQNNGVVDDSQLPKDRFSAERLKGVDSTLKIQPAKLEDSAVYLCASSLNQGQETQYFGPGTRLLVL.

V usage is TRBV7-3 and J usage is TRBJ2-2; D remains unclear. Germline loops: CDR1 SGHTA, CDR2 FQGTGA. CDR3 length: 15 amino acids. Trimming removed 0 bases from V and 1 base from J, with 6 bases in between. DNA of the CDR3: TGTGCCAGCAGCTTAACGGCAGAGAACACCGGGGAGCTGTTTTTT. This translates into CASSLTAENTGELFF.

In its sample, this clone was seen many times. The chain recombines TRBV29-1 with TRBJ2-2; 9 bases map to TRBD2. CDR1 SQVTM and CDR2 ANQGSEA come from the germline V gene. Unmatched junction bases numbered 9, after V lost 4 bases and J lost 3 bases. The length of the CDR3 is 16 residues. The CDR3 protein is CSVVLRGGRDTGELFF. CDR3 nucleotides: TGCAGCGTTGTGCTTCGAGGCGGGAGGGACACCGGGGAGCTGTTTTTT.

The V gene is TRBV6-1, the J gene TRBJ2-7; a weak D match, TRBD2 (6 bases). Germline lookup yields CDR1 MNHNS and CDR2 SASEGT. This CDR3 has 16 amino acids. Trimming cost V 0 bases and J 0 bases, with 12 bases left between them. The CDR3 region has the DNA TGTGCCAGCAGTGAAGCTGGACTATTTGACTCCTACGAGCAGTACTTC. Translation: CASSEAGLFDSYEQYF.

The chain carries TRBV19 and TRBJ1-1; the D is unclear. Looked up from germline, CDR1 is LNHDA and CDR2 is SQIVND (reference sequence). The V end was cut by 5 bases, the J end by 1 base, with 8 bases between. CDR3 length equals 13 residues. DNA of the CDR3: TGTGCCAGTAGTGGCCCGGGGAACACTGAAGCTTTCTTT. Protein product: CASSGPGNTEAFF.

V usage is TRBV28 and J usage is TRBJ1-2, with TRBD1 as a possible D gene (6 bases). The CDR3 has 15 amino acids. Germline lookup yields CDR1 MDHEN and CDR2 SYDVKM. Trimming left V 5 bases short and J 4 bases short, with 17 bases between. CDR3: CASSPPFGQSYGYTF. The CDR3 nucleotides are TGTGCCAGCAGTCCCCCATTCGGACAGTCCTATGGCTACACCTTC.

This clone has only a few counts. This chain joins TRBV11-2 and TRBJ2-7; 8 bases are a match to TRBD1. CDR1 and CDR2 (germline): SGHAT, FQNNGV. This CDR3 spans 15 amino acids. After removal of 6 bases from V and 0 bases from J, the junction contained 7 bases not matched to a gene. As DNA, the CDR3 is TGTGCCAGCAGTCTACAGGGGGACCACTCCTACGAGCAGTACTTC. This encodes CASSLQGDHSYEQYF.

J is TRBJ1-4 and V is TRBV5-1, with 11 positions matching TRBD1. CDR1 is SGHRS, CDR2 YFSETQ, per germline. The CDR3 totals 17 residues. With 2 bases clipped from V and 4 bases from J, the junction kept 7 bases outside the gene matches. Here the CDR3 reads CASSLIGQGAVNEKLFF. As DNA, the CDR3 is TGCGCCAGCAGCTTAATAGGACAGGGGGCGGTTAATGAAAAACTGTTTTTT.

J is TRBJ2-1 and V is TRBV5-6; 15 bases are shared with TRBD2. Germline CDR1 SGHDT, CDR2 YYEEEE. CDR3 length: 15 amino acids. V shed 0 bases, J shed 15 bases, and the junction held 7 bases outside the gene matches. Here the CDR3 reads CASSLGTSGRVLRFF. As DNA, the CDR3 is TGTGCCAGCAGCTTGGGGACTAGCGGGAGGGTCCTGCGGTTCTTC.

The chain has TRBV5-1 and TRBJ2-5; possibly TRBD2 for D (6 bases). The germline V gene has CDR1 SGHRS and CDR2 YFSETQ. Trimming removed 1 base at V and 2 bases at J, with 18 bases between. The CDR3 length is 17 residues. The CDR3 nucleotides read TGCGCCAGCAGCTTGCTACCGGGGACTGCTAGTCAAGAGACCCAGTACTTC. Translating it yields CASSLLPGTASQETQYF.

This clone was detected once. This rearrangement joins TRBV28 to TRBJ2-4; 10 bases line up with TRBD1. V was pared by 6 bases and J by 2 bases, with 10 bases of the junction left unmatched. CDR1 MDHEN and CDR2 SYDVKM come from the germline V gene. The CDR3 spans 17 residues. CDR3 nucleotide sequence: TGTGCCAGCAGCCCTAAGACAGGGGGCGAGACCAAAAACATTCAGTACTTC. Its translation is CASSPKTGGETKNIQYF. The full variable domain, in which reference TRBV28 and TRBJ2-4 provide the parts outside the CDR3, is DVKVTQSSRYLVKRTGEKVFLECVQDMDHENMFWYRQDPGLGLRLIYFSYDVKMKEKGDIPEGYSVSREKKERFSLILESASTNQTSMYLCASSPKTGGETKNIQYFGAGTRLSVL.

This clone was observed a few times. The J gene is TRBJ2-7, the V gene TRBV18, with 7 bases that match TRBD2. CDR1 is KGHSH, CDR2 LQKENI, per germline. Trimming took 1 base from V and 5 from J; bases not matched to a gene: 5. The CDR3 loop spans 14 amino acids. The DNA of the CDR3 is TGTGCCAGCTCACCACTCCAGGGAGGGAACGAGCAGTACTTC. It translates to CASSPLQGGNEQYF.